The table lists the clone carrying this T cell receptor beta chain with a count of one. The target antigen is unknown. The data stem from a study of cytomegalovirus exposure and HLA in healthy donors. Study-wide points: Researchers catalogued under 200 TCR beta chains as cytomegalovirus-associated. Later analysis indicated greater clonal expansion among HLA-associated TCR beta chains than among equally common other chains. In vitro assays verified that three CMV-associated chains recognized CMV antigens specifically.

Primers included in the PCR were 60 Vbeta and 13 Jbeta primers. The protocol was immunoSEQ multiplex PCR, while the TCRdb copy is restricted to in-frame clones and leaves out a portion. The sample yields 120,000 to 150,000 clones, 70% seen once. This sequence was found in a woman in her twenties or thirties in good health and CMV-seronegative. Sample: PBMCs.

CDR3: CASRPQGYEQYF. The CDR3 DNA follows: TGTGCCAGCAGGCCACAGGGGTACGAGCAGTACTTC. The chain links TRBV28 to TRBJ2-7, with TRBD1 matching 7 bases. The CDR3 extends over 12 amino acids. The V gene end was trimmed by 6 bases and the J gene end by 4 bases; junction bases not matched to a gene: 3. Looked up from germline, CDR1 is MDHEN and CDR2 is SYDVKM.